These 8 T cell receptor beta chains were sequenced from one sample in a study of control samples from healthy donors and cancer patients. The assay was immunoSEQ multiplex PCR, and TCRdb's table has in-frame clones only and misses some. The profile covers more than 85,000 clones, with roughly 88% appearing a single time and about 3.9% taken by the ten largest. Sequenced: PBMCs. These TCRs come from a woman between 55 and 75 years old with lung cancer.

V gene TRBV7-2 combines with J gene TRBJ1-2; 8 bases map to TRBD1. Germline V gene sequence: CDR1 SGHTA, CDR2 FQGNSA. V was pared by 5 bases and J by 8 bases, with 13 bases of the junction left unmatched. This CDR3 region has 15 residues. The CDR3 DNA reads TGTGCCAGCAGCATCCCCTTAGGACAGGGCGACGGCTACACCTTC. This translates into CASSIPLGQGDGYTF.

This sequence joins TRBV7-3 and TRBJ2-2; a weak D match, TRBD2 (6 bases). The CDR3 is 13 amino acids. The V end lost 8 bases, the J end lost 5 bases, and 12 bases lay between the germline ends. The germline gives CDR1 SGHTA, CDR2 FQGTGA. Here the CDR3 reads CASGGASTGELFF. DNA for the CDR3: TGTGCCAGCGGAGGGGCTTCTACCGGGGAGCTGTTTTTT.

This chain joins TRBV2 and TRBJ2-5; D tentatively fits TRBD1 or TRBD2 (6 bases each). CDR1 is SNHLY, CDR2 FYNNEI, per germline. Trimming stripped 2 bases from V and 4 bases from J, with 14 bases between. The CDR3 length is 15 residues. CDR3 loop: CASSEIRGAGETQYF. The CDR3, as DNA: TGTGCCAGCAGTGAAATAAGGGGGGCTGGAGAGACCCAGTACTTC.

In this sample, this clone turned up many times. The sample contains more than one DNA sequence encoding this CDR3. This chain links TRBV2 with TRBJ1-2; 7 nucleotides agree with TRBD1. This CDR3 region has 13 residues. Germline CDR1 reads SNHLY; CDR2 reads FYNNEI. Losses at the gene ends were 3 bases for V and 2 bases for J; bases not matched to a gene: 0. The CDR3 DNA follows: TGTGCCAGCAGTGACAGGGGGAACTATGGCTACACCTTC. This sequence encodes CASSDRGNYGYTF.

V gene TRBV6-6 combines with J gene TRBJ2-2; 7 bases line up with TRBD2. V was pared by 5 bases and J by 0 bases, with 6 bases of the junction left unmatched. This CDR3 comprises 16 residues. Germline CDR1 MNHNY, CDR2 SVGAGI (reference sequence). The CDR3 region has the DNA TGTGCCAGCAGTCTACAGCGGGATGCGAACACCGGGGAGCTGTTTTTT. The encoded protein is CASSLQRDANTGELFF.

This chain connects TRBV30 to TRBJ1-2, with D perhaps TRBD1 (5 bases). Looked up from germline, CDR1 is GTSNPN and CDR2 is SVGIG (reference sequence). CDR3 size: 12 residues. The V end lost 5 bases, the J end lost 8 bases, and 15 bases lay between the germline ends. The CDR3 loop reads CAWAGRSRGYTF. CDR3 coding DNA: TGTGCCTGGGCAGGGCGCAGTAGGGGCTACACCTTC.

This sequence joins TRBV9 and TRBJ2-3; no clear D. The V end lost 0 bases, the J end lost 0 bases, and 8 bases lay between the germline ends. Germline values: CDR1 SGDLS, CDR2 YYNGEE. This CDR3 has 15 amino acids. The CDR3 DNA follows: TGTGCCAGCAGCGTAGCTGTAGGAAGCACAGATACGCAGTATTTT. Protein sequence: CASSVAVGSTDTQYF.

The chain employs TRBV24-1 and TRBJ2-5, with D maybe TRBD2 (6 bases). Trimming took 5 bases from V and 3 from J, leaving 15 bases between them. Germline assignment: CDR1 KGHDR and CDR2 SFDVKD. This CDR3 spans 15 amino acids. CDR3 nucleotides: TGTGCCACCAGTGCGGGGGATCGGGGAAAAGAGACCCAGTACTTC. This encodes CATSAGDRGKETQYF.